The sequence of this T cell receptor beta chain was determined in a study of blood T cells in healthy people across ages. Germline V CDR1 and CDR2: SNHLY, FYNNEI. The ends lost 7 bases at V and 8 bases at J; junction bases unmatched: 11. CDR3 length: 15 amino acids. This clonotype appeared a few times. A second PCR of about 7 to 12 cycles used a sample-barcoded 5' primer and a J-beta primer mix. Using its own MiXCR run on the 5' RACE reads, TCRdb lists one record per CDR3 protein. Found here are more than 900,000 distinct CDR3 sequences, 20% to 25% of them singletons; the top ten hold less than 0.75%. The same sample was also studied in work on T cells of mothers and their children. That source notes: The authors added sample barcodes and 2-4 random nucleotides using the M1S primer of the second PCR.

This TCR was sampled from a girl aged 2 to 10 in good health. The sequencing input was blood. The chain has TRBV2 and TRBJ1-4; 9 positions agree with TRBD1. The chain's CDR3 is CASTLGTGSYEKLFF. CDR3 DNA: TGTGCCAGCACCCTAGGGACAGGGTCATACGAAAAACTGTTTTTT.